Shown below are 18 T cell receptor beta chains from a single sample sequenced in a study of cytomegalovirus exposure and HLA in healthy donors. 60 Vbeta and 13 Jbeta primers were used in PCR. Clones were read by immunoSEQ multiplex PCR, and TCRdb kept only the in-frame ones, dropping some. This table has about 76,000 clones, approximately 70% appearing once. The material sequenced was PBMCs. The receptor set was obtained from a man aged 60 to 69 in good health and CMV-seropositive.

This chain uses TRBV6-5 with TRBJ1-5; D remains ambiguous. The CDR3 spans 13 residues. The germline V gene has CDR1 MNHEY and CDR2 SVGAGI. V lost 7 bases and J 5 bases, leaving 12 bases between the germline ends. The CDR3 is CASTPGRDQPQHF. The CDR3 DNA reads TGTGCCAGCACCCCCGGGAGGGATCAGCCCCAGCATTTT.

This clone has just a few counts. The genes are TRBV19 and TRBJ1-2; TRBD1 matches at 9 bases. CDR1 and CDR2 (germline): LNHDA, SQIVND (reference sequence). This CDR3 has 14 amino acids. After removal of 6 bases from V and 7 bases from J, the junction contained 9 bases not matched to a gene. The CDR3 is CASREYRGHRGYTF. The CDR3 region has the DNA TGTGCCAGTAGGGAGTACAGGGGGCATCGTGGCTACACCTTC. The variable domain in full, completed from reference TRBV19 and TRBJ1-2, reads DGGITQSPKYLFRKEGQNVTLSCEQNLNHDAMYWYRQDPGQGLRLIYYSQIVNDFQKGDIAEGYSVSREKKESFPLTVTSAQKNPTAFYLCASREYRGHRGYTFGSGTRLTVV.

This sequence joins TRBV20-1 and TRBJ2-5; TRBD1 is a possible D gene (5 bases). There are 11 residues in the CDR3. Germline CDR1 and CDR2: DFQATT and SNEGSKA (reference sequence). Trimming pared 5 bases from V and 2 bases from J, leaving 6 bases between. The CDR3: CSAQGQETQYF. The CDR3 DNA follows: TGCAGTGCTCAGGGTCAAGAGACCCAGTACTTC.

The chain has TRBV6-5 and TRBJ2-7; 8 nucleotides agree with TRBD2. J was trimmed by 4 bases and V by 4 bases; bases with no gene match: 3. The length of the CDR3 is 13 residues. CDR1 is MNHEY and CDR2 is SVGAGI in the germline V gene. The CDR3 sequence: CASSFGRAYEQYF. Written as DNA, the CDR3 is TGTGCCAGCAGTTTCGGGAGGGCATACGAGCAGTACTTC.

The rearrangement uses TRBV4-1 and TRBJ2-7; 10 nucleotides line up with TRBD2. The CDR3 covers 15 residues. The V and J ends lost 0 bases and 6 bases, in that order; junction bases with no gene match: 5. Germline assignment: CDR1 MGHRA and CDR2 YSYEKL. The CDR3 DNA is TGCGCCAGCAGCCAAGAAGCTAGCGGGAGACGCGAGCAGTACTTC. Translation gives CASSQEASGRREQYF.

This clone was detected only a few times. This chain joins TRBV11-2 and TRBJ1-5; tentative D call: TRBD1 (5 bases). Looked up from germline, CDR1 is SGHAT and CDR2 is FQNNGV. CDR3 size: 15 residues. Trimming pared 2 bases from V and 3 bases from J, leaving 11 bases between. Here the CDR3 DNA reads TGTGCCAGCAGCTTACAGGGCACTGACAATCAGCCCCAGCATTTT. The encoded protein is CASSLQGTDNQPQHF.

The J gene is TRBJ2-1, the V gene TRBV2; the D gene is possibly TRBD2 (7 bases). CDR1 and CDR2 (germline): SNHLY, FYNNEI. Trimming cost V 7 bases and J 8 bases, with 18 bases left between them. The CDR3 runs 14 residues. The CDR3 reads CASTPLGGGDEQFF. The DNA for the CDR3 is TGTGCCAGCACACCCTTGGGGGGGGGCGATGAGCAGTTCTTC.

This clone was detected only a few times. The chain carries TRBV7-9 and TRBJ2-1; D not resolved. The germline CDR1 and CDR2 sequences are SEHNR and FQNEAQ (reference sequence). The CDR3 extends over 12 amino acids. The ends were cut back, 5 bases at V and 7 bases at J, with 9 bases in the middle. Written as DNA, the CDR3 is TGTGCCAGCAGCGCGAGCGTTAATGAGCAGTTCTTC. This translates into CASSASVNEQFF.

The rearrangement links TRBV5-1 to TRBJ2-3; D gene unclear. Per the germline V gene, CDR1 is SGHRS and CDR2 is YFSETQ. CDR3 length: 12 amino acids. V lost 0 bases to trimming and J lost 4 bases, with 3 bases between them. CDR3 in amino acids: CASSLAADTQYF. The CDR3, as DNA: TGCGCCAGCAGCTTGGCGGCAGATACGCAGTATTTT.

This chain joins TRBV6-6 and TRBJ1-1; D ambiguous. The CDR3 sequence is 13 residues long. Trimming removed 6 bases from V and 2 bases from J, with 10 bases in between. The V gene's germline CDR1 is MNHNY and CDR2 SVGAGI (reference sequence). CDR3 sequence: CASRFISNTEAFF. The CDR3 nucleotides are TGTGCCAGCAGATTCATTTCCAACACTGAAGCTTTCTTT.

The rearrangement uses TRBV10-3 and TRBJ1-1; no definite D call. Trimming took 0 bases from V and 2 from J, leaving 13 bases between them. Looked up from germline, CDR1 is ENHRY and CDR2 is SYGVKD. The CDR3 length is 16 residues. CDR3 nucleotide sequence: TGTGCCATCAGTGAGTCGTGGGCCGACCTTAACACTGAAGCTTTCTTT. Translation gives CAISESWADLNTEAFF.

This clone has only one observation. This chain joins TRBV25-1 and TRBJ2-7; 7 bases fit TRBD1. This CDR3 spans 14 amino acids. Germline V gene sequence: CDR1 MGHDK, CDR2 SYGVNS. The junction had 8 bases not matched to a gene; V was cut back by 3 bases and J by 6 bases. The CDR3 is CASSDGTVLCEQYF. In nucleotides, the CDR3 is TGTGCCAGCAGTGATGGGACAGTCCTCTGCGAGCAGTACTTC.

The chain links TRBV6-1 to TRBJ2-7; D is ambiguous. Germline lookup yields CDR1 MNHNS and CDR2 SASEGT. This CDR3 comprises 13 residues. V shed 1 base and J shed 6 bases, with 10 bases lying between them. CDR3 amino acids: CASSEVGPSEQYF. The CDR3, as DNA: TGTGCCAGCAGTGAAGTTGGGCCCTCCGAGCAGTACTTC.

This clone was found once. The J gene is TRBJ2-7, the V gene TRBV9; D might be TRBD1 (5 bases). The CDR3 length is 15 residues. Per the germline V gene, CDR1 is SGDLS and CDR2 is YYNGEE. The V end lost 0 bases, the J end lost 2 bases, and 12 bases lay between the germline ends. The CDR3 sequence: CASSVDQGAPYEQYF. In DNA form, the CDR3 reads TGTGCCAGCAGCGTAGATCAGGGCGCTCCCTACGAGCAGTACTTC.

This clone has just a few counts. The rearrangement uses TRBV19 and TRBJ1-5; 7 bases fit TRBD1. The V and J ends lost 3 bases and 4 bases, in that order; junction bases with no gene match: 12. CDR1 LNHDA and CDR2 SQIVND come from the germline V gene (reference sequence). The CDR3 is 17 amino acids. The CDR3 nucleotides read TGTGCCAGTAGTATCGACAGGGCGCGGGCTACAAATCAGCCCCAGCATTTT. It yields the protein CASSIDRARATNQPQHF. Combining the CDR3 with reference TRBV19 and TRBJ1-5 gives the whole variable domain DGGITQSPKYLFRKEGQNVTLSCEQNLNHDAMYWYRQDPGQGLRLIYYSQIVNDFQKGDIAEGYSVSREKKESFPLTVTSAQKNPTAFYLCASSIDRARATNQPQHFGDGTRLSIL.

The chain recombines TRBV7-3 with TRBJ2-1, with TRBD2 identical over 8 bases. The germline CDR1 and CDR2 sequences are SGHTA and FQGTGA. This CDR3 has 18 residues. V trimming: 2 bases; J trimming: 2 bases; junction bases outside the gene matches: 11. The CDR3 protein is CASSLHPVGGRTYNEQFF. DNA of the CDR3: TGTGCCAGCAGCTTACATCCTGTCGGCGGGAGGACCTACAATGAGCAGTTCTTC.

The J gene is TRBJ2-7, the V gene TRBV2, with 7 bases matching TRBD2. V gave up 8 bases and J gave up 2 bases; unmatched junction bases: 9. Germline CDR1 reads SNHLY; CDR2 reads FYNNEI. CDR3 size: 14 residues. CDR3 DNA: TGTGCCAGCCTTACTGGCGGGAGCACCTACGAGCAGTACTTC. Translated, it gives CASLTGGSTYEQYF.

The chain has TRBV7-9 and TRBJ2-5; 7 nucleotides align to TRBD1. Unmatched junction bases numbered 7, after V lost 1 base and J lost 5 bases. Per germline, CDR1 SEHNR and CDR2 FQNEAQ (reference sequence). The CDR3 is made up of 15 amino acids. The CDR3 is CASSLGQGVDETQYF. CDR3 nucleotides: TGTGCCAGCAGCTTAGGCCAGGGGGTCGATGAGACCCAGTACTTC.